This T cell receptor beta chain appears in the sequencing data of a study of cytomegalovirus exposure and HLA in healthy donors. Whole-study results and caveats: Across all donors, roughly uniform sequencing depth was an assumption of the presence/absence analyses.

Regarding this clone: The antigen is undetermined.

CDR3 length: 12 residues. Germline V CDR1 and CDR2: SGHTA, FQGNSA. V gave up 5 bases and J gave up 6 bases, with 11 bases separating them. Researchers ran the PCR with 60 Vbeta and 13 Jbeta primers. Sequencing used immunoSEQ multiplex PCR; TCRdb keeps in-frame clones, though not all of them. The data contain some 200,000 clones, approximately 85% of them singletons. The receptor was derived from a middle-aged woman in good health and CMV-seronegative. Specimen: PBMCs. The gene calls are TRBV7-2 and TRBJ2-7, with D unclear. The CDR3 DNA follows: TGTGCCAGCAGCCGCCTACTAAGCGAGCAGTACTTC. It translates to CASSRLLSEQYF.